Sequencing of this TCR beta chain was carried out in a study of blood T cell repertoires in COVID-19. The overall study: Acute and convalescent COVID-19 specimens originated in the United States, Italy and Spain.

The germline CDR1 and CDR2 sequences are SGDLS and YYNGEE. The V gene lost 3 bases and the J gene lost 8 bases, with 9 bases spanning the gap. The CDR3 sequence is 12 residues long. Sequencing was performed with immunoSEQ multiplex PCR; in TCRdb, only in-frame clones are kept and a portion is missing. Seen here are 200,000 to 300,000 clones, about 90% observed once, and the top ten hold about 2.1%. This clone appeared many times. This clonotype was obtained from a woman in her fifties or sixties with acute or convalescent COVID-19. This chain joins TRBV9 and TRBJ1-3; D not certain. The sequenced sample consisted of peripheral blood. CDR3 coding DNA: TGTGCCAGCAGCGAATACGGGGACACCATATATTTT. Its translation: CASSEYGDTIYF. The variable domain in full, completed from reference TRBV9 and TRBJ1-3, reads DSGVTQTPKHLITATGQRVTLRCSPRSGDLSVYWYQQSLDQGLQFLIQYYNGEERAKGNILERFSAQQFPDLHSELNLSSLELGDSALYFCASSEYGDTIYFGEGSWLTVV.